Listed below are T cell receptor beta chains from one sample, sequenced in a study of molecular identifiers for immune sequencing clone quantification. TCRdb called the PCR reads again in MiXCR, with one record for every CDR3 protein. Of 45,000 to 60,000 distinct CDR3 sequences in the sample, just over 35% are singletons; the top ten hold 3.8%. What was sequenced was naive CD8+ T cells from blood, with Jurkat cell RNA spiked in. The receptors shown here come from a human donor in good health. Some libraries in this study had Jurkat cell RNA spiked in. CDR3s include the opening cysteine and the closing phenylalanine or tryptophan. The D gene is left open where the match is weak. Clone size is shown for a subset of rows, as once, few, many or a class of expanded clone.

CDR3 protein: CASLGSRVITEAFF
CDR3 DNA: TGTGCCAGCCTTGGGAGCAGGGTGATCACTGAGGCTTTCTTT
D gene: -
J gene: TRBJ1-1
clone size: -
V gene: TRBV12-3/TRBV12-4

CDR3 protein: CSGVAGLPPDTQYF
CDR3 DNA: TGCAGCGGCGTAGCGGGATTACCACCAGATACGCAGTATTTT
D gene: TRBD2
J gene: TRBJ2-3
clone size: many
V gene: TRBV29-1

CDR3 protein: CASSSRTMENTEAFF
CDR3 DNA: TGTGCCAGCAGCTCCCGGACAATGGAAAACACTGAAGCTTTCTTT
D gene: -
J gene: TRBJ1-1
clone size: many
V gene: TRBV7-6

CDR3 protein: CASSPEEETQYF
CDR3 DNA: TGCGCCAGCAGCCCGGAAGAAGAGACCCAGTACTTC
D gene: -
J gene: TRBJ2-5
clone size: few
V gene: TRBV4-1

CDR3 protein: CASSSDSSPGNVQYF
CDR3 DNA: TGTGCCAGCAGCTCGGACAGTTCCCCGGGGAACGTGCAGTACTTC
D gene: -
J gene: TRBJ2-7
clone size: -
V gene: TRBV7-9

CDR3 protein: CSATRDYSYEQYF
CDR3 DNA: TGCAGTGCAACCCGGGACTACTCCTACGAGCAGTACTTC
D gene: TRBD2
J gene: TRBJ2-7
clone size: -
V gene: TRBV20-1

CDR3 protein: CASRAGTGLADTEASF
CDR3 DNA: TGTGCCAGCAGGGCCGGGACAGGCTTGGCGGACACTGAAGCTTCCTTT
D gene: TRBD1
J gene: TRBJ1-1
clone size: -
V gene: TRBV14

CDR3 protein: CSARDLVGTSYEQYF
CDR3 DNA: TGCAGTGCTAGAGACCTAGTGGGAACTTCCTACGAGCAGTACTTC
D gene: -
J gene: TRBJ2-7
clone size: once
V gene: TRBV20-1

CDR3 protein: CASSSGGAGELFF
CDR3 DNA: TGTGCCAGCAGTTCCGGAGGGGCGGGGGAGCTGTTTTTT
D gene: -
J gene: TRBJ2-2
clone size: -
V gene: TRBV28

CDR3 protein: CASSRATSSYEQFF
CDR3 DNA: TGTGCCAGCAGCAGGGCAACCTCCTCATATGAGCAGTTCTTC
D gene: -
J gene: TRBJ2-1
clone size: -
V gene: TRBV27

CDR3 protein: CASSLSGTEGQETQYF
CDR3 DNA: TGTGCCAGCAGTCTATCCGGGACGGAGGGCCAAGAGACCCAGTACTTC
D gene: -
J gene: TRBJ2-5
clone size: -
V gene: TRBV7-8

CDR3 protein: CASSLGVGAEAFF
CDR3 DNA: TGTGCCAGCAGCTTAGGGGTGGGGGCTGAAGCTTTCTTT
D gene: -
J gene: TRBJ1-1
clone size: many
V gene: TRBV7-6

CDR3 protein: CASTRGLDEQFF
CDR3 DNA: TGTGCCAGCACCCGGGGTCTGGATGAGCAGTTCTTC
D gene: -
J gene: TRBJ2-1
clone size: -
V gene: TRBV2

CDR3 protein: CSVGTSYNEQFF
CDR3 DNA: TGCAGCGTTGGGACTAGCTACAATGAGCAGTTCTTC
D gene: TRBD2
J gene: TRBJ2-1
clone size: -
V gene: TRBV29-1

CDR3 protein: CASSLGQGGTEAFF
CDR3 DNA: TGTGCCAGCAGCCTTGGACAGGGGGGCACTGAAGCTTTCTTT
D gene: TRBD1
J gene: TRBJ1-1
clone size: few
V gene: TRBV14

CDR3 protein: CARGTLLDEQFF
CDR3 DNA: TGTGCCAGAGGGACTCTTTTAGATGAGCAGTTCTTC
D gene: -
J gene: TRBJ2-1
clone size: many
V gene: TRBV2

CDR3 protein: CSALGVGGVNTGELFF
CDR3 DNA: TGCAGCGCCCTGGGTGTGGGGGGTGTGAACACCGGGGAGCTGTTTTTT
D gene: -
J gene: TRBJ2-2
clone size: -
V gene: TRBV29-1

CDR3 protein: CASSFVGTGANTQYF
CDR3 DNA: TGTGCCAGCAGCTTCGTCGGGACAGGGGCAAATACGCAGTATTTT
D gene: TRBD1
J gene: TRBJ2-3
clone size: -
V gene: TRBV11-2

CDR3 protein: CASSEIPASNTGELFF
CDR3 DNA: TGTGCCAGCAGTGAAATTCCAGCCTCGAACACCGGGGAGCTGTTTTTT
D gene: -
J gene: TRBJ2-2
clone size: -
V gene: TRBV6-1

CDR3 protein: CASSSNRRTHF
CDR3 DNA: TGTGCCAGCAGTTCGAACAGACGGACCCACTTC
D gene: -
J gene: TRBJ2-7
clone size: -
V gene: TRBV28

CDR3 protein: CASSRQGTPGKSYNEQLF
CDR3 DNA: TGTGCCAGCAGTAGGCAAGGAACGCCCGGAAAGTCCTACAATGAGCAGCTCTTC
D gene: -
J gene: TRBJ2-1
clone size: -
V gene: TRBV27

CDR3 protein: CASSSLAGSTYNEQFF
CDR3 DNA: TGTGCCAGCAGTTCACTAGCGGGGAGTACCTACAATGAGCAGTTCTTC
D gene: TRBD2
J gene: TRBJ2-1
clone size: few
V gene: TRBV27